These T cell receptor beta chains were read from a single sample in a study of T cells in Graves' hyperthyroidism and ophthalmopathy. TCRdb analysed the multiplex PCR reads with MiXCR anew, one entry per CDR3 protein. The sample holds roughly 420,000 distinct CDR3 sequences; approximately 14% are singletons and the top ten take just under 8%. The sample consisted of blood. The source is a woman aged 18-29 years with Graves' hyperthyroidism. CDR3s include the opening cysteine and the closing phenylalanine or tryptophan. Fields, in order: clone size, D gene, V gene, J gene, CDR3 protein, CDR3 DNA. A D gene is named only where the DNA matches it firmly. For some rows the clone size is stated as once, few or many, or as a class when expanded; others skip it.

>few|.|TRBV7-9|TRBJ2-2
CASIIINSRRGTGELFF
TGTGCCAGCATCATTATAAATTCAAGGCGGGGCACCGGGGAGCTGTTTTTT
>many|TRBD2|TRBV11-2|TRBJ2-1
CASGGGHISSYNEQFF
TGTGCCAGCGGCGGGGGGCACATTAGCTCCTACAATGAGCAGTTCTTC
>many|.|TRBV28|TRBJ2-5
CASSLSQGLGETQYF
TGTGCCAGCAGTTTGTCCCAGGGGCTCGGGGAGACCCAGTACTTC
>many|.|TRBV18|TRBJ1-4
CASSPSRSQTEKLFF
TGTGCCAGCTCGCCTAGTCGGTCACAGACGGAAAAACTGTTTTTT
>many|.|TRBV12-3/TRBV12-4|TRBJ2-3
CASSTRVARGSQYF
TGTGCCAGCAGTACAAGGGTCGCAAGAGGTTCGCAGTATTTT
>many|TRBD1|TRBV5-1|TRBJ2-2
CASSTWTGGNTGELFF
TGCGCCAGCAGCACCTGGACAGGGGGCAACACCGGGGAGCTGTTTTTT
>many|TRBD1|TRBV12-3/TRBV12-4|TRBJ2-7
CASSFRQGGEQYF
TGTGCCAGCAGTTTCCGACAGGGCGGCGAGCAGTACTTC
>.|.|TRBV4-3|TRBJ2-5
CASSHPGTRGETQYF
TGCGCCAGCAGCCACCCCGGGACGAGAGGAGAGACCCAGTACTTC
>.|.|TRBV11-2|TRBJ1-2
CASSLDISGGPLYGYTF
TGTGCCAGCAGCTTAGATATATCGGGGGGACCCCTCTATGGCTACACCTTC
>.|TRBD1|TRBV19|TRBJ2-2
CASSLTNRGRGTGELFF
TGTGCCAGTAGCCTGACCAACAGGGGGCGCGGCACCGGGGAGCTGTTTTTT
>.|.|TRBV5-4|TRBJ1-2
CASSLAISYGYTF
TGTGCCAGCAGCTTGGCCATCAGCTATGGCTACACCTTC
>many|TRBD1|TRBV2|TRBJ2-2
CASRKGGQGSGELFF
TGTGCCAGCAGAAAGGGGGGACAGGGATCCGGGGAGCTGTTTTTT
>many|.|TRBV7-8|TRBJ2-1
CASSLRESEQFF
TGTGCCAGCAGCCTAAGAGAGAGTGAGCAGTTCTTC
>.|TRBD2|TRBV2|TRBJ2-2
CASSDVAGSPGELFF
TGTGCCAGCAGTGACGTAGCGGGGAGCCCCGGGGAGCTGTTTTTT
>many|TRBD2|TRBV18|TRBJ2-1
CASSRGTSDISYNEQFF
TGTGCCAGCTCACGCGGGACTAGCGATATCTCCTACAATGAGCAGTTCTTC
>.|.|TRBV14|TRBJ2-3
CASSQGWGDTQYF
TGTGCCAGCAGCCAAGGATGGGGGGATACGCAGTATTTT
>few|.|TRBV24-1|TRBJ1-5
CATSGQASNQPQHF
TGTGCCACCAGTGGCCAGGCAAGCAATCAGCCCCAGCATTTT
>many|.|TRBV5-1|TRBJ1-2
CASSLAGVADTF
TGCGCCAGCAGCTTGGCAGGTGTGGCGGACACCTTC
>many|TRBD1|TRBV7-6|TRBJ2-3
CASSPRDRGTDTQYF
TGTGCCAGCAGCCCCCGGGACAGGGGCACAGATACGCAGTATTTT
>many|TRBD1|TRBV5-1|TRBJ2-2
CASATGYTGELFF
TGCGCCAGCGCGACAGGGTACACCGGGGAGCTGTTTTTT
>many|TRBD2|TRBV27|TRBJ2-7
CASSLRGIGGLAGSRNQYEQYF
TGTGCCAGCAGCCTTAGGGGTATCGGGGGACTAGCGGGGTCCCGCAACCAATACGAGCAGTACTTC
>many|.|TRBV11-2|TRBJ2-3
CASSLNPDTQYF
TGTGCCAGCAGCTTAAACCCAGATACGCAGTATTTT
>many|.|TRBV5-1|TRBJ2-7
CASSSDPGAGYEQYF
TGCGCCAGCAGCTCGGACCCGGGGGCTGGGTACGAGCAGTACTTC
>many|TRBD1|TRBV10-3|TRBJ1-2
CAISETGADYGYTF
TGTGCCATCAGTGAGACAGGGGCAGACTATGGCTACACCTTC
>once|.|TRBV19|TRBJ2-2
CASSTLTGPGELFF
TGTGCCAGTAGCACTTTAACAGGGCCCGGGGAGCTGTTTTTT
>many|.|TRBV28|TRBJ2-3
CASSPQGASSTDTQYF
TGTGCCAGCAGTCCCCAGGGTGCTTCTAGCACAGATACGCAGTATTTT
>few|.|TRBV6-1|TRBJ2-1
CASSSGQQQFF
TGTGCCAGCAGTTCCGGACAGCAGCAGTTCTTC
>.|.|TRBV20-1|TRBJ1-5
CSASVLRSNQPQHF
TGCAGTGCTTCGGTTCTAAGGAGCAATCAGCCCCAGCATTTT
>many|.|TRBV29-1|TRBJ1-2
CSVEGREGYGYGYTF
TGCAGCGTTGAGGGTCGTGAGGGATATGGCTATGGCTACACCTTC
>many|.|TRBV27|TRBJ1-1
CASSSRVLTEAFF
TGTGCCAGCAGCAGCAGGGTGCTCACTGAAGCTTTCTTT
>many|TRBD1|TRBV20-1|TRBJ1-2
CSASAGTGKGYTF
TGCAGTGCTAGTGCCGGGACAGGGAAGGGCTACACCTTC
>many|.|TRBV7-2|TRBJ1-6
CASSVQSLNSPLHF
TGTGCCAGCAGCGTCCAAAGTCTCAATTCACCCCTCCACTTT
>once|.|TRBV6-1|TRBJ1-2
CASSPSFGGSYGYTF
TGTGCCAGCAGTCCGAGTTTTGGGGGGTCGTATGGCTACACCTTC
>many|.|TRBV5-1|TRBJ2-7
CASSLDGGATYEQYF
TGCGCCAGCAGCTTAGATGGCGGGGCGACCTACGAGCAGTACTTC
>many|.|TRBV20-1|TRBJ1-5
CSAKMGHLHQPQHF
TGCAGTGCTAAAATGGGCCATTTACATCAGCCCCAGCATTTT
>many|.|TRBV12-3/TRBV12-4|TRBJ1-3
CASSFAPGNTIYF
TGTGCCAGCAGTTTCGCCCCTGGAAACACCATATATTTT
>many|.|TRBV5-1|TRBJ2-3
CASSLVASHTDTQYF
TGCGCCAGCAGCTTGGTCGCGTCGCACACAGATACGCAGTATTTT
>many|.|TRBV5-1|TRBJ1-2
CASSSPEGGSGYTF
TGCGCCAGCAGCTCCCCTGAGGGGGGGAGTGGCTACACCTTC
>many|.|TRBV4-2|TRBJ2-7
CASSQDTSPHYEQYF
TGTGCCAGCAGCCAAGATACTAGCCCACACTACGAGCAGTACTTC
>many|TRBD2|TRBV20-1|TRBJ2-7
CSARDSASGYYEQYF
TGCAGTGCTAGAGATTCGGCTAGCGGGTATTACGAGCAGTACTTC
>many|TRBD2|TRBV20-1|TRBJ2-1
CSAHGLAGDHNEQFF
TGCAGTGCCCACGGACTAGCGGGAGACCACAATGAGCAGTTCTTC
>many|.|TRBV5-1|TRBJ2-7
CASSLAASNSYEQYF
TGCGCCAGCAGCTTGGCAGCCTCCAACTCCTACGAGCAGTACTTC
>few|.|TRBV13|TRBJ2-5
CASSFRGFAETQYF
TGTGCCAGCAGTTTTAGGGGTTTTGCAGAGACCCAGTACTTC
>many|.|TRBV2|TRBJ2-1
CASRGAHEQFF
TGTGCCAGCAGGGGAGCGCATGAGCAGTTCTTC
>many|TRBD1|TRBV13|TRBJ2-5
CASSPTSRGQQETQYF
TGTGCCAGCAGCCCAACCTCCAGGGGACAGCAAGAGACCCAGTACTTC
>many|.|TRBV7-2|TRBJ2-3
CASSLGSQDTQYF
TGTGCCAGCAGCTTAGGGTCCCAAGATACGCAGTATTTT
>many|.|TRBV7-7|TRBJ2-1
CASSLEIDRHRPGNEQFF
TGTGCTAGCAGCTTAGAAATCGATCGGCATAGACCAGGCAATGAGCAGTTCTTC
>.|.|TRBV25-1|TRBJ2-3
CASARGWANTDTQYF
TGTGCCAGCGCTCGGGGCTGGGCGAACACAGATACGCAGTATTTT
>.|.|TRBV20-1|TRBJ1-1
CSASTIGRGNTEAFF
TGCAGTGCTAGTACTATTGGCAGGGGGAACACTGAAGCTTTCTTT
>.|.|TRBV5-1|TRBJ1-2
CASSHRWNYGYTF
TGCGCCAGCAGCCACCGATGGAACTATGGCTACACCTTC
>few|.|TRBV6-6|TRBJ2-1
CASSYDGAGEQFF
TGTGCCAGCAGTTACGACGGGGCAGGTGAGCAGTTCTTC
>many|.|TRBV2|TRBJ2-7
CASSSSRGPLYEQYF
TGTGCCAGCAGCAGCTCACGGGGTCCCCTCTACGAGCAGTACTTC
>many|.|TRBV29-1|TRBJ1-1
CSVEGGGGALGTEAFF
TGCAGCGTTGAAGGGGGAGGGGGGGCCTTAGGCACTGAAGCTTTCTTT
>many|.|TRBV12-3/TRBV12-4|TRBJ2-5
CASSPFIGETETQYF
TGTGCCAGCAGTCCGTTCATAGGGGAGACAGAGACCCAGTACTTC
>once|TRBD1|TRBV24-1|TRBJ2-5
CATSDSLGTGETQYF
TGTGCCACCAGTGATTCATTAGGGACAGGAGAGACCCAGTACTTC
>.|.|TRBV7-3|TRBJ2-1
CASSLIGGSIGEQFF
TGTGCCAGCAGCTTAATAGGTGGAAGCATCGGTGAGCAGTTCTTC
>many|TRBD2|TRBV25-1|TRBJ2-3
CASSGIAGGQTDTQYF
TGTGCCAGCAGTGGGATAGCGGGAGGCCAGACAGATACGCAGTATTTT
>many|TRBD1|TRBV6-1|TRBJ1-2
CASSNLQGRGSYGYTF
TGTGCCAGCAGTAACCTACAGGGGCGTGGGAGCTATGGCTACACCTTC
>many|TRBD1|TRBV27|TRBJ1-1
CASSFRTGWGSSTEAFF
TGTGCCAGCAGTTTCCGGACAGGGTGGGGTAGTAGCACTGAAGCTTTCTTT
>.|TRBD1|TRBV19|TRBJ1-2
CASSIDRGTFYGYTF
TGTGCCAGTAGTATAGACAGGGGGACTTTCTATGGCTACACCTTC